Shown below are 21 T cell receptor beta chains from a single sample sequenced in a study of shared clonotypes between healthy human individuals. CD45RO-negative CD8 cells positively selected for CCR7 made up the naive population, which excluded terminally differentiated effector memory CD45RA+ cells. This table comes from immunoSEQ multiplex PCR, and its TCRdb copy is limited to in-frame clones, with some not included. There are around 610,000 clones in the sample; approximately 96% occur only once, and around 0.1% lies in the top ten. The sequencing input was naive CD8+ T cells sorted from blood. These receptors were collected from a woman in her twenties or thirties in good health.

The chain carries TRBV27 and TRBJ2-7; 7 bases map to TRBD1. The CDR3 spans 13 residues. V gave up 2 bases and J gave up 5 bases; unmatched junction bases: 3. CDR1 and CDR2 (germline): MNHEY, SMNVEV (reference sequence). CDR3 residues: CASSLGRGNEQYF. The CDR3 DNA reads as TGTGCCAGCAGTTTAGGCAGGGGGAACGAGCAGTACTTC.

Comments on this clone: This CDR3 is also generated by other DNA sequences in the sample. This chain joins TRBV28 and TRBJ2-7, with D unclear. V was shortened by 3 bases and J by 3 bases, with 9 bases between the two germline ends. Per germline, CDR1 MDHEN and CDR2 SYDVKM. CDR3 length: 13 residues. In DNA form, the CDR3 reads TGTGCCAGCAGTTTGGGGTCCTACTACGAGCAGTACTTC. Amino acid sequence: CASSLGSYYEQYF. The full variable domain, with the rest looked up from reference TRBV28 and TRBJ2-7, is DVKVTQSSRYLVKRTGEKVFLECVQDMDHENMFWYRQDPGLGLRLIYFSYDVKMKEKGDIPEGYSVSREKKERFSLILESASTNQTSMYLCASSLGSYYEQYFGPGTRLTVT.

V usage is TRBV7-9 and J usage is TRBJ2-5, with TRBD1 matching over 7 bases. Germline CDR1 SEHNR, CDR2 FQNEAQ (reference sequence). V shed 5 bases, J shed 5 bases, and the junction held 8 bases outside the gene matches. The CDR3 loop spans 14 amino acids. The CDR3 loop is CASSLRDSSETQYF. Written as DNA, the CDR3 is TGTGCCAGCAGCCTCCGGGACAGTTCTGAGACCCAGTACTTC.

The chain joins TRBV9 to TRBJ2-7; TRBD2 matches 13 bases. Germline lookup yields CDR1 SGDLS and CDR2 YYNGEE. The length of the CDR3 is 16 residues. V lost 0 bases and J lost 6; bases outside the gene matches: 6. The CDR3 sequence: CASSVAETSGRSEQYF. CDR3 DNA sequence: TGTGCCAGCAGCGTAGCCGAGACTAGCGGGAGGAGCGAGCAGTACTTC.

The chain recombines TRBV7-9 with TRBJ2-2; D is unresolved. Germline assignment: CDR1 SEHNR and CDR2 FQNEAQ (reference sequence). Deletions cut 7 bases from V and 5 bases from J, with 5 bases between. This CDR3 contains 11 residues. The CDR3 nucleotides read TGTGCCAGCACCATTACCGGGGAGCTGTTTTTT. Translating gives CASTITGELFF.

The chain has TRBV29-1 and TRBJ2-3; weak D call: TRBD1 (6 bases). Deletions cut 8 bases from V and 7 bases from J, with 19 bases between. Germline V gives CDR1 SQVTM, CDR2 ANQGSEA. The CDR3 contains 13 residues. CDR3 region: CSTQGEPVNTQYF. The DNA for the CDR3 is TGCAGCACACAGGGCGAGCCGGTGAATACGCAGTATTTT.

The CDR3 is CASRLPNTGELFF. Written as DNA, the CDR3 is TGTGCCAGCCGGCTACCGAACACCGGGGAGCTGTTTTTT. V gene TRBV7-2 combines with J gene TRBJ2-2; unclear D gene. The CDR3 is 13 residues long. V lost 8 bases and J 0 bases, leaving 7 bases between the germline ends. Germline loops: CDR1 SGHTA, CDR2 FQGNSA.

The genes are TRBV5-4 and TRBJ2-7; 9 bases line up with TRBD1. Trimming at V came to 4 bases and at J to 5 bases, leaving 7 bases not matched to a gene. This CDR3 comprises 14 residues. Germline CDR1 is SGHNT and CDR2 is YYREEE (reference sequence). The CDR3 loop is CASSVDRGIDEQYF. CDR3 coding DNA: TGTGCCAGCAGCGTAGACAGGGGGATCGACGAGCAGTACTTC.

CDR3 DNA: TGTGCCAGCAGCTTAACGACTGACAGGGTTACCTACGAGCAGTACTTC. This encodes CASSLTTDRVTYEQYF. The V call is TRBV11-2, the J call TRBJ2-7; the match to TRBD1 covers 7 bases. V gave up 2 bases and J gave up 2 bases; unmatched junction bases: 9. The CDR3 runs to 16 residues. Looked up from germline, CDR1 is SGHAT and CDR2 is FQNNGV.

This chain connects TRBV28 to TRBJ1-2, with D unresolved. V lost 2 bases to trimming and J lost 0 bases, with 22 bases between them. The CDR3 sequence is 19 residues long. Germline V CDR1 and CDR2: MDHEN, SYDVKM. The CDR3 sequence: CASSLPLSTWVAANYGYTF. CDR3 nucleotides: TGTGCCAGCAGTTTACCCCTATCAACTTGGGTCGCTGCTAACTATGGCTACACCTTC.

The chain is built from TRBV20-1 and TRBJ2-7; tentatively, D is TRBD1 (5 bases). The CDR3 runs 11 residues. The V and J ends lost 6 bases and 10 bases respectively, with 16 bases between them. Germline CDR1 reads DFQATT; CDR2 reads SNEGSKA (reference sequence). The chain's CDR3 is CSAHGEGVQYF. CDR3 nucleotide sequence: TGCAGTGCCCACGGAGAAGGGGTACAGTACTTC.

The chain links TRBV5-1 to TRBJ2-2; 9 bases are shared with TRBD2. The V and J ends lost 4 bases and 4 bases, in that order; junction bases with no gene match: 14. This CDR3 spans 18 amino acids. Germline loops: CDR1 SGHRS, CDR2 YFSETQ. CDR3: CASSASPSGIGITGELFF. In nucleotides, the CDR3 is TGCGCCAGCAGCGCGAGCCCTAGCGGGATAGGTATCACCGGGGAGCTGTTTTTT.

V usage is TRBV6-4 and J usage is TRBJ2-2, with D uncertain. Deletions cut 2 bases from V and 0 bases from J, with 13 bases between. Per the germline V gene, CDR1 is MRHNA and CDR2 is SNTAGT. There are 17 residues in the CDR3. CDR3 bases: TGTGCCAGCAGTGACCCGATTGTCAACTCGAACACCGGGGAGCTGTTTTTT. The encoded protein is CASSDPIVNSNTGELFF.

The rearrangement links TRBV10-2 to TRBJ2-3; TRBD2 matches 14 bases. The germline CDR1 and CDR2 sequences are WSHSY and SAAADI. J gave up 6 bases and V 7 bases, and 9 bases lay outside the gene matches. The CDR3 has 16 amino acids. The CDR3 sequence: CASNRLAGGVEDTQYF. DNA for the CDR3: TGCGCCAGCAATAGACTAGCGGGAGGGGTGGAGGATACGCAGTATTTT.

CDR3: CASRGGREAYEQYF. As DNA, the CDR3 is TGTGCCAGCAGAGGTGGACGGGAGGCCTACGAGCAGTACTTC. This chain links TRBV28 with TRBJ2-7; 7 positions match TRBD2. The germline CDR1 and CDR2 sequences are MDHEN and SYDVKM. With 6 bases clipped from V and 2 bases from J, the junction kept 7 bases outside the gene matches. The CDR3 has 14 amino acids.

CDR3 region: CASSSRGTGSYEQYF. The CDR3 DNA follows: TGCGCCAGCAGCTCCCGGGGGACAGGATCCTACGAGCAGTACTTC. The chain combines TRBV5-1 with TRBJ2-7, with TRBD1 matching over 8 bases. The CDR3 has 15 residues. V was pared by 3 bases and J by 1 base, with 6 bases of the junction left unmatched. Germline V gives CDR1 SGHRS, CDR2 YFSETQ.

The chain links TRBV5-1 to TRBJ2-5, with TRBD1 as a possible D gene (6 bases). CDR1 is SGHRS and CDR2 is YFSETQ in the germline V gene. The ends were cut back, 4 bases at V and 1 base at J, with 14 bases in the middle. The CDR3 has 15 residues. The DNA of the CDR3 is TGCGCCAGCAGCCCCGAGGTAGGGGGCCAAGAGACCCAGTACTTC. It translates to CASSPEVGGQETQYF. Supplemented by reference TRBV5-1 and TRBJ2-5, the full variable domain reads KAGVTQTPRYLIKTRGQQVTLSCSPISGHRSVSWYQQTPGQGLQFLFEYFSETQRNKGNFPGRFSGRQFSNSRSEMNVSTLELGDSALYLCASSPEVGGQETQYFGPGTRLLVL.

This sequence joins TRBV7-9 and TRBJ2-5; unclear D gene. The end of the DNA aligns better with TRBJ2-7, so the J call may be wrong. The germline CDR1 and CDR2 sequences are SEHNR and FQNEAQ (reference sequence). This CDR3 has 12 amino acids. In DNA form, the CDR3 reads TGTGCCAGCAGCTCACGACACCACGAGCAGTACTTC. Translating it yields CASSSRHHEQYF.

With respect to this clone: Relative to the germline gene, one junction end is altered; a read error may explain this. The chain couples TRBV3-1 (or the pseudogene TRBV3-2) to TRBJ1-2; D is uncertain. The CDR3 has 9 residues. Germline CDR1 reads LGHDT; CDR2 reads YNNKEL (reference sequence). Here the CDR3 reads CASSGRAFF. CDR3 coding DNA: TGTGCCAGCAGTGGGAGGGCCTTCTTC.

The gene calls are TRBV5-1 and TRBJ1-1; D gene ambiguous. Germline V CDR1 and CDR2: SGHRS, YFSETQ. The V end lost 1 base, the J end lost 1 base, and 8 bases lay between the germline ends. CDR3 length: 14 amino acids. CDR3 loop: CASSLYEGNTEAFF. The CDR3 nucleotides are TGCGCCAGCAGCTTGTATGAGGGGAACACTGAAGCTTTCTTT.

CDR3 nucleotides: TGTGCCAGCAGCGTTGGCATTAATGAAAAACTGTTTTTT. Translated: CASSVGINEKLFF. This chain connects TRBV28 to TRBJ1-4; D is undetermined. Germline V gene sequence: CDR1 MDHEN, CDR2 SYDVKM. Trimming shortened V by 6 bases and J by 4 bases, and 9 bases separated the two germline ends. The CDR3 runs to 13 residues. Combining the CDR3 with reference TRBV28 and TRBJ1-4 gives the whole variable domain DVKVTQSSRYLVKRTGEKVFLECVQDMDHENMFWYRQDPGLGLRLIYFSYDVKMKEKGDIPEGYSVSREKKERFSLILESASTNQTSMYLCASSVGINEKLFFGSGTQLSVL.